One and the same sample provided the 17 T cell receptor beta chains below, sequenced in a study of OX40 agonist ivuxolimab in advanced cancers. The method was immunoSEQ multiplex PCR; TCRdb's version includes in-frame clones alone and lacks a portion of them. The table has 20,000 to 25,000 clones, about nine tenths seen once; the top ten hold about a fifth. Sample: CD4+ or CD8+ T cells sorted from blood, taken in a trial of the OX40 agonist ivuxolimab. The receptors stem from an adult with an advanced solid tumor such as melanoma, head and neck, liver or kidney cancer.

This sequence joins TRBV7-2 and TRBJ2-3; tentative D call: TRBD2 (5 bases). The length of the CDR3 is 15 residues. The germline gives CDR1 SGHTA, CDR2 FQGNSA. V lost 5 bases and J 9 bases, leaving 21 bases between the germline ends. CDR3 loop: CASSDISVAGLTQYF. The CDR3 coding sequence is TGTGCCAGCAGCGACATATCCGTTGCGGGCCTAACGCAGTATTTT. The entire variable domain, with the rest obtained from reference TRBV7-2 and TRBJ2-3, is as follows: GAGVSQSPSNKVTEKGKDVELRCDPISGHTALYWYRQSLGQGLEFLIYFQGNSAPDKSGLPSDRFSAERTGGSVSTLTIQRTQQEDSAVYLCASSDISVAGLTQYFGPGTRLTVL.

This clone was observed a handful of times. The chain uses TRBV11-2 and TRBJ2-7, with 11 bases matching TRBD2. V shed 5 bases, J shed 5 bases, and the junction held 11 bases outside the gene matches. The CDR3 is made up of 16 amino acids. From germline, CDR1 is SGHAT and CDR2 FQNNGV. The CDR3 loop is CASSLLSSGRLDEQYF. The CDR3 DNA reads TGTGCCAGCAGCCTATTATCTAGCGGGAGGTTGGACGAGCAGTACTTC.

This chain uses TRBV4-1 with TRBJ2-5, with a possible D match to TRBD1 (6 bases). Matching the DNA end better, TRBJ2-7 makes the J call doubtful. The CDR3 totals 17 residues. Germline-derived CDR1 and CDR2 are MGHRA and YSYEKL. For the CDR3, the DNA is TGCGCCAGCAGCCAAGTAGCAGGTCGACAGGCGGACTACGAGCAGTACTTC. Translating gives CASSQVAGRQADYEQYF.

This chain joins TRBV7-9 and TRBJ2-4; the D call may be TRBD1 or TRBD2 (5 bases each). CDR1 is SEHNR and CDR2 is FQNEAQ in the germline V gene (reference sequence). This CDR3 contains 17 residues. The ends were cut back, 5 bases at V and 0 bases at J, with 17 bases in the middle. CDR3 DNA sequence: TGTGCCAGCAGCCCCGGGGCGCACGCACTAGCCAAAAACATTCAGTACTTC. It codes for CASSPGAHALAKNIQYF. Full variable domain (rest looked up from reference TRBV7-9 and TRBJ2-4): DTGVSQNPRHKITKRGQNVTFRCDPISEHNRLYWYRQTLGQGPEFLTYFQNEAQLEKSRLLSDRFSAERPKGSFSTLEIQRTEQGDSAMYLCASSPGAHALAKNIQYFGAGTRLSVL.

J is TRBJ2-2 and V is TRBV7-3; 10 bases are a match to TRBD1. This CDR3 is 15 amino acids long. The junction had 7 bases not matched to a gene; V was cut back by 4 bases and J by 8 bases. Germline V gives CDR1 SGHTA, CDR2 FQGTGA. CDR3 protein: CASSSPGQGFGELFF. CDR3 nucleotide sequence: TGTGCCAGCAGCTCCCCGGGACAGGGGTTTGGGGAGCTGTTTTTT.

The gene calls are TRBV19 and TRBJ1-1, with unresolved D. CDR1 is LNHDA, CDR2 SQIVND, per germline (reference sequence). The V and J ends lost 3 bases and 4 bases respectively, with 9 bases between them. The CDR3 has 13 amino acids. As DNA, the CDR3 is TGTGCCAGTAGTATTGGTCGCGCCACTGAAGCTTTCTTT. Translated: CASSIGRATEAFF.

The sample holds one count of this clone. This chain uses TRBV4-1 with TRBJ1-2; the D is unclear. The CDR3 is 17 amino acids. Trimming cost V 0 bases and J 0 bases, with 14 bases left between them. Germline V gene sequence: CDR1 MGHRA, CDR2 YSYEKL. CDR3: CASSQDGWAQPNYGYTF. The CDR3 DNA reads TGCGCCAGCAGCCAAGATGGTTGGGCTCAACCTAACTATGGCTACACCTTC.

The table lists this clone with a count of one. This sequence joins TRBV19 and TRBJ1-6; perhaps TRBD1 as D (5 bases). Germline V lookup: CDR1 LNHDA, CDR2 SQIVND (reference sequence). The CDR3 consists of 13 residues. Deletions cut 3 bases from V and 9 bases from J, with 9 bases between. CDR3 nucleotide sequence: TGTGCCAGTAGTATGCAGGGCGGTTCACCCCTCCACTTT. This codes for CASSMQGGSPLHF. The variable domain in full, completed from reference TRBV19 and TRBJ1-6, reads DGGITQSPKYLFRKEGQNVTLSCEQNLNHDAMYWYRQDPGQGLRLIYYSQIVNDFQKGDIAEGYSVSREKKESFPLTVTSAQKNPTAFYLCASSMQGGSPLHFGNGTRLTVT.

The V call is TRBV6-5, the J call TRBJ1-1, with D tentatively TRBD1 (6 bases). The CDR3 consists of 13 residues. Germline CDR1 is MNHEY and CDR2 is SVGAGI. V was clipped by 6 bases and J by 1 base, with 9 bases between them. CDR3 DNA sequence: TGTGCCAGCAGCGGGGGACAGAACACTGAAGCTTTCTTT. Residues: CASSGGQNTEAFF.

This sequence joins TRBV7-3 and TRBJ2-5, with D hard to call. With 8 bases removed from V and 0 bases from J, the gap between germline ends came to 10 bases. Germline-derived CDR1 and CDR2 are SGHTA and FQGTGA. The CDR3 is 13 residues long. This chain's CDR3 is CASADLYQETQYF. DNA of the CDR3: TGTGCCAGCGCGGATTTGTACCAAGAGACCCAGTACTTC. Based on the CDR3 plus reference TRBV7-3 and TRBJ2-5, the full variable domain is GAGVSQTPSNKVTEKGKYVELRCDPISGHTALYWYRQSLGQGPEFLIYFQGTGAADDSGLPNDRFFAVRPEGSVSTLKIQRTERGDSAVYLCASADLYQETQYFGPGTRLLVL.

This clone is classed as medium-sized. The genes are TRBV19 and TRBJ1-1; D unclear. V was pared by 5 bases and J by 0 bases, with 10 bases between. Germline V lookup: CDR1 LNHDA, CDR2 SQIVND (reference sequence). CDR3 size: 14 residues. CDR3 sequence: CASSPANMNTEAFF. CDR3 sequence (DNA): TGTGCCAGTAGTCCGGCGAACATGAACACTGAAGCTTTCTTT.

The chain carries TRBV7-9 and TRBJ2-2; D unclear. The CDR3 spans 12 residues. Trimming removed 5 bases at V and 8 bases at J, with 9 bases between. Germline CDR1 reads SEHNR; CDR2 reads FQNEAQ (reference sequence). The CDR3 nucleotides read TGTGCCAGCAGCCCGCCGTTTGGGGAGCTGTTTTTT. Protein: CASSPPFGELFF. Looking up the rest from reference TRBV7-9 and TRBJ2-2 gives the full variable domain: DTGVSQNPRHKITKRGQNVTFRCDPISEHNRLYWYRQTLGQGPEFLTYFQNEAQLEKSRLLSDRFSAERPKGSFSTLEIQRTEQGDSAMYLCASSPPFGELFFGEGSRLTVL.

This clone was detected once. CDR3 loop: CASSYSGASYNSPLHF. The CDR3 DNA reads as TGTGCCAGCAGCTACTCAGGCGCCTCCTATAATTCACCCCTCCACTTT. This chain uses TRBV5-4 with TRBJ1-6, with D unresolved. The CDR3 is 16 amino acids. CDR1 is SGHNT and CDR2 is YYREEE in the germline V gene (reference sequence). Between the trimmed V and J ends, which lost 3 bases and 0 bases, there was a span of 10 bases.

The rearrangement uses TRBV5-4 and TRBJ2-1; possibly TRBD2 for D (6 bases). The CDR3 runs to 16 residues. CDR1 and CDR2 from the germline V gene are SGHNT and YYREEE (reference sequence). V lost 2 bases and J lost 0, with 12 bases in between. DNA for the CDR3: TGTGCCAGCAGCTTTTGGGGGGAGCTCTCCTACAATGAGCAGTTCTTC. Its translation: CASSFWGELSYNEQFF.

The rearrangement uses TRBV28 and TRBJ2-7; tentative D call: TRBD1 (6 bases). CDR3 length equals 19 residues. Between the trimmed V and J ends, which lost 6 bases and 0 bases, there was a span of 27 bases. Germline V CDR1 and CDR2: MDHEN, SYDVKM. The CDR3 loop is CASSLPGIPQGPTSYEQYF. In DNA, the CDR3 is TGTGCCAGCAGCCTACCGGGAATACCGCAGGGGCCCACCTCCTACGAGCAGTACTTC.

The V call is TRBV19, the J call TRBJ1-3, with a possible D match to TRBD1 (5 bases). The CDR3 has 17 residues. From germline, CDR1 is LNHDA and CDR2 SQIVND (reference sequence). V lost 7 bases and J lost 4, with 23 bases in between. This chain's CDR3 is CASIPRFGEGPGNTIYF. The DNA of the CDR3 is TGTGCCAGTATTCCTCGATTCGGGGAGGGACCCGGAAACACCATATATTTT.

This clone came up once. The chain links TRBV7-3 to TRBJ1-1; D is possibly TRBD1 (5 bases). The CDR3 has 15 residues. CDR1 SGHTA and CDR2 FQGTGA come from the germline V gene. The ends were cut back, 5 bases at V and 3 bases at J, with 16 bases in the middle. The CDR3, as DNA: TGTGCCAGCAGCCCGATTGGGGGAGGGGACACTGAAGCTTTCTTT. Residues: CASSPIGGGDTEAFF.